This TCR beta chain emerged from a study of T cells after yellow fever vaccination. Study-wide results and caveats: Most primary-vaccination clones reappeared after the booster (around 95% CD4, approximately 88% CD8).

Via MiXCR, TCRdb re-called the 5' RACE reads, giving one row per CDR3 protein. The profile covers roughly 60,000 distinct CDR3 sequences, with around 6.5% appearing a single time and roughly two fifths taken by the ten largest. CDR3 length: 14 amino acids. Germline V CDR1 and CDR2: MNHNS, SASEGT. V was cut by 6 bases and J by 0 bases, with 11 bases left in between. This clonotype was seen ten or more times. Its cognate antigen is unknown. This receptor was taken from a man younger than 35 who received the YFV17D yellow fever vaccine. The chain carries TRBV6-1 and TRBJ1-1; D remains ambiguous. This specimen was CD8+ T cells sorted from PBMCs, taken on the day of the first yellow fever vaccination. CDR3 amino acids: CASSPGGMNTEAFF. The CDR3 coding sequence is TGTGCCAGCAGCCCCGGTGGGATGAACACTGAAGCTTTCTTT.